This paragraph reports one T cell receptor beta chain. Its cognate antigen is unknown. In TCRdb, the 5' RACE reads were re-called with MiXCR into one record per CDR3 protein. The sample includes about 220,000 distinct CDR3 sequences, approximately 6.7% of them seen just once. The data belong to a study of T cells after yellow fever vaccination. Study-wide results and limits: Across the CD4 and CD8 compartments, a small share of clonotypes was present in both. The booster saw the reappearance of most primary-vaccination clones (around 95% CD4, about 85% CD8). Abundant bulk-population clonotypes could contaminate the FACS-sorted repertoires.

The material was CD4+ T cells sorted from PBMCs, obtained on the day of the yellow fever booster vaccination. The receptor was derived from a man between 25 and 39 years old who received the YFV17D yellow fever vaccine.

CDR3 protein: CSARVAFEYEQYF. The CDR3 bases are TGCAGTGCTAGAGTGGCCTTCGAATACGAGCAGTACTTC. The chain couples TRBV20-1 to TRBJ2-7; D not certain. This CDR3 spans 13 amino acids. Germline V gene data show CDR1 as DFQATT and CDR2 as SNEGSKA (reference sequence). The V gene lost 1 base and the J gene lost 4 bases, with 11 bases spanning the gap.